The next 15 T cell receptor beta chains were all read from a single sample in a study of STAT5B mutations in CD4+ large granular lymphocyte leukemia. Clones were sequenced by immunoSEQ multiplex PCR, and TCRdb holds only the in-frame ones, with some missing. The table records over 25,000 clones, 70% to 75% of them present only once. The sample comprised CD4+ T cells from blood buffy coats. The receptors were gathered from a human donor in good health.

Notes on this clone: Sequence at one end of the junction differs from germline and may be a read error. The rearrangement links TRBV29-1 to TRBJ1-5; possible D gene TRBD1, 6 bases. The germline gives CDR1 SQVTM, CDR2 ANQGSEA. CDR3 size: 15 residues. The CDR3 spells CSVSVGTTSSQPQHF. Here the CDR3 DNA reads TGCAGCGTTTCTGTAGGGACAACGAGCAGTCAGCCCCAGCATTTT.

The rearrangement uses TRBV7-2 and TRBJ1-1, with 10 positions matching TRBD1. This CDR3 has 15 amino acids. Germline V gene data show CDR1 as SGHTA and CDR2 as FQGNSA. The V and J ends lost 5 bases and 5 bases, in that order; junction bases with no gene match: 8. The CDR3 reads CASSIRTGGRTEAFF. CDR3 DNA: TGTGCCAGCAGCATTCGGACAGGGGGGAGGACTGAAGCTTTCTTT.

The chain recombines TRBV19 with TRBJ2-1; 9 positions agree with TRBD2. After removal of 5 bases from V and 0 bases from J, the junction contained 5 bases not matched to a gene. The germline V gene encodes CDR1 LNHDA and CDR2 SQIVND (reference sequence). The CDR3 spans 16 residues. CDR3 region: CASSALSGSSYNEQFF. The CDR3 DNA follows: TGTGCCAGTAGTGCACTTAGCGGGAGCTCCTACAATGAGCAGTTCTTC.

As concerns this clone: One end of the junction is discordant with germline, which a read error may explain. This sequence joins TRBV6-1 and TRBJ1-5, with no clear D. CDR3 size: 10 residues. Germline values: CDR1 MNHNS, CDR2 SASEGT. The DNA for the CDR3 is TGTGCCAGCAGTCCAGCATTAAGGGATTTT. Residues: CASSPALRDF.

V and J are TRBV11-2 and TRBJ1-5, with D uncertain. Trimming stripped 1 base from V and 7 bases from J, with 8 bases between. The CDR3 extends over 13 amino acids. From germline, CDR1 is SGHAT and CDR2 FQNNGV. CDR3 region: CASSLGGEQPQHF. The CDR3 DNA follows: TGTGCCAGCAGCTTAGGTGGAGAACAGCCCCAGCATTTT.

The chain is built from TRBV28 and TRBJ2-7; D assignment may be TRBD1 or TRBD2 (6 bases each). Germline CDR1 reads MDHEN; CDR2 reads SYDVKM. This CDR3 has 14 residues. V dropped 2 bases and J dropped 3 bases, with 11 bases sitting between them. The CDR3 loop reads CASSLRGPIYEQYF. The CDR3 DNA reads as TGTGCCAGCAGTTTACGGGGGCCCATCTACGAGCAGTACTTC.

The CDR3, as DNA: TGTGCCAGCAGCCGTAGGGTGACAGGGGGCGCGGACGAGCAGTACTTC. Protein product: CASSRRVTGGADEQYF. The chain carries TRBV5-4 and TRBJ2-7; 10 bases agree with TRBD1. CDR1 and CDR2 (germline): SGHNT, YYREEE (reference sequence). J gave up 5 bases and V 4 bases, and 12 bases lay outside the gene matches. CDR3 length equals 16 residues.

The table lists this clone with a count of one. The rearrangement links TRBV19 to TRBJ2-7; a possible D gene is TRBD1 (5 bases). CDR1 LNHDA and CDR2 SQIVND come from the germline V gene (reference sequence). The V end was cut by 5 bases, the J end by 6 bases, with 32 bases between. The CDR3 extends over 19 amino acids. In DNA form, the CDR3 reads TGTGCCAGTAGTTCTGGGGCGAGGCAGGTTGATCGGCTTTTTGGCGAGCAGTACTTC. This translates into CASSSGARQVDRLFGEQYF.

This clone was recorded a few times. The chain carries TRBV4-1 and TRBJ1-1; no reliable D call. The CDR3 is 14 amino acids. V lost 2 bases to trimming and J lost 0 bases, with 7 bases between them. From germline, CDR1 is MGHRA and CDR2 YSYEKL. DNA of the CDR3: TGCGCCAGCAGCCAACAACGGTTGAACACTGAAGCTTTCTTT. Its translation: CASSQQRLNTEAFF.

The gene calls are TRBV28 and TRBJ2-1; tentative D call: TRBD2 (6 bases). Germline assignment: CDR1 MDHEN and CDR2 SYDVKM. This CDR3 is 15 amino acids long. V shed 2 bases and J shed 3 bases, with 11 bases lying between them. CDR3 nucleotides: TGTGCCAGCAGTTTAGGGCTAGCGAGCTACAATGAGCAGTTCTTC. It yields the protein CASSLGLASYNEQFF.

This chain joins TRBV4-3 and TRBJ2-5; 7 bases agree with TRBD2. V gave up 3 bases and J gave up 2 bases; unmatched junction bases: 6. This CDR3 region has 15 residues. Germline CDR1 and CDR2: LGHNA and YSLEER. The CDR3 protein is CASSHQAGLQETQYF. CDR3 in DNA: TGCGCCAGCAGCCACCAAGCGGGACTGCAAGAGACCCAGTACTTC.

The V and J genes are TRBV19 and TRBJ2-5, with 14 bases aligning to TRBD2. Germline V gives CDR1 LNHDA, CDR2 SQIVND (reference sequence). This CDR3 has 15 amino acids. V lost 5 bases and J lost 10; bases outside the gene matches: 9. The CDR3 DNA sequence: TGTGCCAGTAGTGCCCCGGGACTAGCGGGAGTTGGCCAGTACTTC. It encodes CASSAPGLAGVGQYF.

V and J are TRBV9 and TRBJ2-7, with a weak D call TRBD1 (6 bases). Trimming took 3 bases from V and 5 from J, leaving 21 bases between them. The CDR3 consists of 16 residues. Germline V CDR1 and CDR2: SGDLS, YYNGEE. The CDR3 here is CASSGLTGATGDEQYF. The CDR3 nucleotides read TGTGCCAGCAGCGGCTTGACAGGAGCGACTGGCGACGAGCAGTACTTC.

This chain links TRBV30 with TRBJ1-1; TRBD1 aligns across 8 bases. V shed 0 bases, J shed 5 bases, and the junction held 2 bases outside the gene matches. The CDR3 covers 13 residues. CDR1 and CDR2 (germline): GTSNPN, SVGIG (reference sequence). The DNA of the CDR3 is TGTGCCTGGAGTGTTACAGGGGGAACTGAAGCTTTCTTT. It yields the protein CAWSVTGGTEAFF.

The chain has TRBV4-1 and TRBJ2-7, with D perhaps matching TRBD1 (5 bases). The CDR3 has 14 residues. V was clipped by 0 bases and J by 7 bases, with 13 bases between them. Germline V gene sequence: CDR1 MGHRA, CDR2 YSYEKL. The CDR3 region has the DNA TGCGCCAGCAGCCAAGATCCCAGGGTGGGTGAGCAGTACTTC. Its translation is CASSQDPRVGEQYF.